This TCR beta chain was sequenced during a study of T cells in Graves' hyperthyroidism and ophthalmopathy. Broader study findings: A model built on 13 V-J features separated ophthalmopathy from stable hyperthyroidism.

Amplification of TCR beta CDR3 regions used RNA as the template. The HTBI primer set served for first-round RT-PCR of the TCR CDR3. TCRdb ran MiXCR on the multiplex PCR reads and lists one entry per CDR3 protein. The sample contains 360,000 or so distinct CDR3 sequences, 15% of which appear only once. This clonotype was seen many times. Antigen unknown. The length of the CDR3 is 14 residues. From germline, CDR1 is SGHTA and CDR2 FQGNSA. The ends were cut back, 5 bases at V and 4 bases at J, with 13 bases in the middle. Material: blood. J is TRBJ2-3 and V is TRBV7-2, with no clear D. The clonotype was recovered from a woman aged 55-69 years with Graves' ophthalmopathy. CDR3 amino acids: CASSTTPDADTQYF. The CDR3 DNA reads as TGTGCCAGCAGCACGACCCCGGACGCAGATACGCAGTATTTT.